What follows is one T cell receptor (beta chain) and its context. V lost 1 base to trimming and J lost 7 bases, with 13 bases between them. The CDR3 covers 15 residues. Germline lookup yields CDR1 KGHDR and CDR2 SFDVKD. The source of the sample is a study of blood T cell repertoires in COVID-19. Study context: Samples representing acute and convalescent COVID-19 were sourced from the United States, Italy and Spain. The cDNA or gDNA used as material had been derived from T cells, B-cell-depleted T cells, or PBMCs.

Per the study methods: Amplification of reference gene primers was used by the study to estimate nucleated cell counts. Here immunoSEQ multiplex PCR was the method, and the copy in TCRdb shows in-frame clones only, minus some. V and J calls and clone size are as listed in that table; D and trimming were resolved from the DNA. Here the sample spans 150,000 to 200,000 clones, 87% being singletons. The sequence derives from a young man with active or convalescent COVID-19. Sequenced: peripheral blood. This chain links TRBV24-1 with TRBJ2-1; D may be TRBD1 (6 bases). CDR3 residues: CATSDFGRGGNEQFF. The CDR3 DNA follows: TGTGCCACCAGTGATTTCGGCAGGGGCGGTAATGAGCAGTTCTTC.